This TCR beta chain was documented in a study of blood T cell repertoires in COVID-19. In the authors' workflow: Amplification from reference gene primers served as the basis for estimated nucleated cell counts. Some clones are missing from TCRdb's copy, which holds only in-frame ones; the method was immunoSEQ multiplex PCR. The DNA was the basis for D and trimming; V, J and clone size are from that table. The data hold over 45,000 clones, with over 75% observed a single time. V was cut by 2 bases and J by 4 bases, with 12 bases left in between. Per the germline V gene, CDR1 is SGHTA and CDR2 is FQGTGA. This CDR3 region has 14 residues.

The sequenced sample consisted of peripheral blood. The rearrangement links TRBV7-3 to TRBJ2-7; D possibly corresponds to TRBD2 (6 bases). The TCR sequence derives from a man between 65 and 85 years old with acute or convalescent COVID-19. In DNA form, the CDR3 reads TGTGCCAGCAGCTTAGGGCAGGGAGGATACGAGCAGTACTTC. This sequence encodes CASSLGQGGYEQYF.